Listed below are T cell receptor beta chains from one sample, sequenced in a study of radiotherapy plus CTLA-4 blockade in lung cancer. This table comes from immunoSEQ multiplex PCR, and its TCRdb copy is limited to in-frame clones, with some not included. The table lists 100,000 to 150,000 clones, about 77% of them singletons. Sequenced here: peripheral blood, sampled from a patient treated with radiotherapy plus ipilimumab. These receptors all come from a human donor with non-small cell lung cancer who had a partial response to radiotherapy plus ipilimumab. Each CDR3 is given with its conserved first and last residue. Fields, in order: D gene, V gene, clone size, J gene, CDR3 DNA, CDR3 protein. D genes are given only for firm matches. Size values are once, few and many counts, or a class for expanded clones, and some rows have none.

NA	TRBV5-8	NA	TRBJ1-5	TGTGCCAGCAGCTTGGTAGAGGGTATAAGCAATCAGCCCCAGCATTTT	CASSLVEGISNQPQHF
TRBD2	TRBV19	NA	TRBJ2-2	TGTGCCAGTAGTTTGGGACTAGCGGGCACCGGGGAGCTGTTTTTT	CASSLGLAGTGELFF
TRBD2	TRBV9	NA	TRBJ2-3	TGTGCCAGCAGCGCCACTGGCGGGAGCTCAGATACGCAGTATTTT	CASSATGGSSDTQYF
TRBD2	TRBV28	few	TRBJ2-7	TGTGCCAGCCAGTGGGGACTAGCGCCTTCCTACGAGCAGTACTTC	CASQWGLAPSYEQYF
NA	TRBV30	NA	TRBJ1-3	TGTGCCTGGAGACAGATGGCGGGAAACACCATATATTTT	CAWRQMAGNTIYF
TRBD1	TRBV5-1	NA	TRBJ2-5	TGCGCCAGCAGCTTGGATTCCTCCTTGTCAGGGACAGGAAAAGAGACCCAGTACTTC	CASSLDSSLSGTGKETQYF
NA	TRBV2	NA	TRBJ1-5	TGTGCCAGCAGTGAACGGGTCAGGGATCAGCCCCAGCATTTT	CASSERVRDQPQHF
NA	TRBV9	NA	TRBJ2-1	TGTGCCAGCAGCGCAGACAGGCCGAGCTCCTACAATGAGCAGTTCTTC	CASSADRPSSYNEQFF
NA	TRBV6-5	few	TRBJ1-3	TGTGCCAGCAGTATGGGCTTCTCTGGAAACACCATATATTTT	CASSMGFSGNTIYF
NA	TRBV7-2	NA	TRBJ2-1	TGTGCCAGCAGCCACCCCTTCCCGGACACTATAACGTACAATGAGCAGTTCTTC	CASSHPFPDTITYNEQFF
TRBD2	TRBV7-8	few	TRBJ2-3	TGTGCCAGCAGCTTATGGTCGGGAGGCAGCACAGATACGCAGTATTTT	CASSLWSGGSTDTQYF
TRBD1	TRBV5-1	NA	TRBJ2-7	TGCGCCAGCAGCCCTTCACAGGGGGGTCACTACGAGCAGTACTTC	CASSPSQGGHYEQYF
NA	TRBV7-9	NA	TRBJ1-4	TGTGCCAGCAGCTCACAGTCCTTTAACGCAAGGGAAAAACTGTTTTTT	CASSSQSFNAREKLFF
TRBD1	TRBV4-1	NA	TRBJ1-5	TGCGCCAGCAGCCAAGATGACAGGGCTAGCAATCAGCCCCAGCATTTT	CASSQDDRASNQPQHF
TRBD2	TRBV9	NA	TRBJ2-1	TGTGCCAGCAGCGTAGATCTAGCGGTCTACAATGAGCAGTTCTTC	CASSVDLAVYNEQFF
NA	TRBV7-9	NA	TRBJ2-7	TGTGCCAGCAGCACTCCACAGGGCTTGATGCCCTACGAGCAGTACTTC	CASSTPQGLMPYEQYF
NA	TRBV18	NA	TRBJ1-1	TGTGCCAGCGCCCCTGCGGGACGGCGGAACACTGAAGCTTTCTTT	CASAPAGRRNTEAFF
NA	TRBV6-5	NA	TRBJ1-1	TGTGCCAGCAGGAGCCTGCAGGGGACCCCTCCAGCTTTCTTT	CASRSLQGTPPAFF
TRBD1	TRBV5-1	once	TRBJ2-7	TGCGCCAGCAGCTTGGCCAGACAGGGGGCCTACGAGCAGTACTTC	CASSLARQGAYEQYF
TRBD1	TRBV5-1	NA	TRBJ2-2	TGCGCCAGCAGCTTGGAGACAGGGGGCTCCGGGGAGCTGTTTTTT	CASSLETGGSGELFF
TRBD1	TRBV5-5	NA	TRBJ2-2	TGTGCCAGCAGCTTGATGTCTTCAGGGGCCGTTACAGGGGGCAATTCGAAGCTGTTTTTT	CASSLMSSGAVTGGNSKLFF
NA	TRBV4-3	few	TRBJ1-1	TGCGCCAGCAGCCAAGTCCCAGAGGCAGGGAAAACTGAAGCTTTCTTT	CASSQVPEAGKTEAFF
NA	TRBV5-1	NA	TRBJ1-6	TGCGCCAGCAGCTTGGCCAAGACAGGCGACTATAATTCACCCCTCCACTTT	CASSLAKTGDYNSPLHF
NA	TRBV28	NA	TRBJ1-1	TGTGCCAGCAGTTCAATCAGAAACACTGAAGCTTTCTTT	CASSSIRNTEAFF
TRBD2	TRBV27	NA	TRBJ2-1	TGTGCCAGCAGTTTATCGGGACTAGCGGGGAACAATGAGCAGTTCTTC	CASSLSGLAGNNEQFF
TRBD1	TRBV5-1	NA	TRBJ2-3	TGCGCCAGCAGCTTGGGTAGGCCCGGGACAGAGAATCTTCCCACAGATACGCAGTATTTT	CASSLGRPGTENLPTDTQYF
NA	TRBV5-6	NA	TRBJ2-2	TGTGCCAGCAGCTGGTCGAGCGGGGAGCTGTTTTTT	CASSWSSGELFF
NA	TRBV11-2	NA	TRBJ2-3	TGTGCCAGCAGCCGAGGGGGAGCAGATACGCAGTATTTT	CASSRGGADTQYF